The 26 T cell receptor beta chains listed next were all sequenced from one sample in a study of regulatory T cells (dated 2018 in TCRdb). Receptor libraries were prepared by the immunoSEQ multiplex PCR assay. For the multiplex PCR, 52 forward TRBV primers and 13 reverse TRBJ primers were used, and amplification bias was corrected with both assay-based and computational methods. Entries here come from immuneACCESS through TCRdb and include only in-frame sequences with V and J called. Some clones fail to appear in such tables; in the studies checked, an unresolved V gene covers under half of the shortfall, and the cause of the remainder is unknown. Recorded for this sample are tens of thousands of clones; around nine tenths of them occurred a single time. The ten largest account for about 1.3% of the sample. No antigen is known for these receptors. What the authors observed across the whole study: Hydrophobic residues at CDR3 positions 6 and 7 were enriched in conventional CD4+ T cells from CD3G-deficient patients, suggesting more self-reactive specificities.

Input material: conventional CD4+ T cells sorted from blood. Every receptor here comes from a child aged 5 to 17 with CD3G deficiency.

This clone was seen a single time. V gene TRBV5-1 combines with J gene TRBJ2-5; the D is unclear. Germline CDR1 is SGHRS and CDR2 is YFSETQ. Trimming stripped 0 bases from V and 0 bases from J, with 9 bases between. CDR3 length: 15 residues. The CDR3 sequence: CASSLGDTYQETQYF. CDR3 DNA sequence: TGCGCCAGCAGCTTGGGAGACACGTACCAAGAGACCCAGTACTTC.

This sequence joins TRBV7-9 and TRBJ2-1; perhaps TRBD2 as D (5 bases). V dropped 5 bases and J dropped 5 bases, with 10 bases sitting between them. The CDR3 runs 13 residues. Germline V CDR1 and CDR2: SEHNR, FQNEAQ (reference sequence). The CDR3 DNA is TGTGCCAGCAGCCTCTCGAGGGACAATGAGCAGTTCTTC. The encoded protein is CASSLSRDNEQFF.

The chain couples TRBV7-8 to TRBJ2-3, with 10 bases fitting TRBD1. This CDR3 comprises 15 residues. CDR1 is SGHVS and CDR2 is FQNEAQ in the germline V gene. Trimming at V came to 3 bases and at J to 11 bases, leaving 11 bases not matched to a gene. The CDR3 DNA sequence: TGTGCCAGCAGCTTCAGACAGGGGGCCTTGTCGGAGCAGTATTTT. It codes for CASSFRQGALSEQYF.

The genes are TRBV19 and TRBJ1-2; possible D gene TRBD1, 5 bases. The CDR3 totals 17 residues. Trimming stripped 6 bases from V and 4 bases from J, with 24 bases between. Germline-derived CDR1 and CDR2 are LNHDA and SQIVND (reference sequence). The CDR3 DNA is TGTGCCAGTAGCCGGACGGCCCAGGGACGATCCTTCTATGGCTACACCTTC. Its protein is CASSRTAQGRSFYGYTF. The full variable domain, with the rest looked up from reference TRBV19 and TRBJ1-2, is DGGITQSPKYLFRKEGQNVTLSCEQNLNHDAMYWYRQDPGQGLRLIYYSQIVNDFQKGDIAEGYSVSREKKESFPLTVTSAQKNPTAFYLCASSRTAQGRSFYGYTFGSGTRLTVV.

This chain connects TRBV6-6 to TRBJ1-1, with 9 bases that match TRBD1. The CDR3 loop spans 13 amino acids. CDR1 is MNHNY and CDR2 is SVGAGI in the germline V gene (reference sequence). With 4 bases clipped from V and 5 bases from J, the junction kept 2 bases outside the gene matches. Here the CDR3 DNA reads TGTGCCAGCAGTTGGGACAGGGCGACTGAAGCTTTCTTT. Translated: CASSWDRATEAFF.

The CDR3 coding sequence is TGTGCCACCAGCAGAGATTGCAGACCCCCATCTGGGGCCAACGTCCTGACTTTC. It encodes CATSRDCRPPSGANVLTF. The rearrangement uses TRBV15 and TRBJ2-6; D remains unclear. Germline-derived CDR1 and CDR2 are LNHNV and YYDKDF (reference sequence). Trimming removed 0 bases from V and 1 base from J, with 13 bases in between. The CDR3 extends over 18 amino acids.

Written as DNA, the CDR3 is TGTGCCAGCAGCCATGACAGGGCTGAAGCTTTCTTT. This gives the protein CASSHDRAEAFF. The rearrangement joins TRBV11-2 to TRBJ1-1; 7 bases map to TRBD1. Germline V lookup: CDR1 SGHAT, CDR2 FQNNGV. The V and J ends lost 5 bases and 6 bases, in that order; junction bases with no gene match: 3. CDR3 length: 12 residues.

The J gene is TRBJ2-7, the V gene TRBV28; D is ambiguous. V was pared by 6 bases and J by 1 base, with 7 bases between. In germline, CDR1 is MDHEN, CDR2 SYDVKM. This CDR3 is built from 12 residues. The CDR3 protein is CASSPNSYEQYF. The CDR3 DNA follows: TGTGCCAGCAGCCCAAATTCCTACGAGCAGTACTTC.

The genes are TRBV6-6 and TRBJ2-2; 8 bases are a match to TRBD2. Unmatched junction bases numbered 9, after V lost 7 bases and J lost 5 bases. The CDR3 has 15 amino acids. Germline V gene sequence: CDR1 MNHNY, CDR2 SVGAGI (reference sequence). The CDR3 DNA reads TGTGCCAGCACCCACGGGAGGGCCCGGACCGGGGAGCTGTTTTTT. Protein product: CASTHGRARTGELFF.

The rearrangement links TRBV19 to TRBJ1-2; 10 nucleotides match TRBD1. The length of the CDR3 is 17 residues. The ends lost 6 bases at V and 0 bases at J; junction bases unmatched: 10. Germline CDR1 reads LNHDA; CDR2 reads SQIVND (reference sequence). CDR3 nucleotide sequence: TGTGCCAGTAGACCGGGACAGGGGCTCCATTCTAACTATGGCTACACCTTC. It specifies CASRPGQGLHSNYGYTF.

This clone was found once. The chain joins TRBV6-1 to TRBJ2-7; D remains ambiguous. From germline, CDR1 is MNHNS and CDR2 SASEGT. V lost 3 bases and J 2 bases, leaving 5 bases between the germline ends. The CDR3 spans 12 residues. In nucleotides, the CDR3 is TGTGCCAGCAGTGACCGGGCCTACGAGCAGTACTTC. It encodes CASSDRAYEQYF.

This clone was seen a single time. V gene TRBV7-9 combines with J gene TRBJ2-7, with 15 bases aligning to TRBD2. V trimming: 5 bases; J trimming: 12 bases; junction bases outside the gene matches: 8. Germline V lookup: CDR1 SEHNR, CDR2 FQNEAQ (reference sequence). The CDR3 consists of 14 residues. As DNA, the CDR3 is TGTGCCAGCAGCCTAGGACTAGCGGGAGGGCCGACGTACTTC. Its protein is CASSLGLAGGPTYF. Drawing the rest from reference TRBV7-9 and TRBJ2-7, the complete variable domain is DTGVSQNPRHKITKRGQNVTFRCDPISEHNRLYWYRQTLGQGPEFLTYFQNEAQLEKSRLLSDRFSAERPKGSFSTLEIQRTEQGDSAMYLCASSLGLAGGPTYFGPGTRLTVT.

The V call is TRBV11-3, the J call TRBJ2-5, with 8 bases that match TRBD1. V trimming: 5 bases; J trimming: 5 bases; junction bases outside the gene matches: 4. The CDR3 is 13 amino acids. CDR1 and CDR2 from the germline V gene are SGHNT and YENEEA. The CDR3 sequence: CASSKRTGETQYF. The CDR3 region has the DNA TGTGCCAGCAGCAAAAGGACAGGGGAGACCCAGTACTTC.

This clone occurred once. The V and J genes are TRBV30 and TRBJ2-7, with D uncertain. This CDR3 has 11 amino acids. Germline loops: CDR1 GTSNPN, CDR2 SVGIG (reference sequence). V dropped 5 bases and J dropped 6 bases, with 11 bases sitting between them. CDR3 sequence reads: CAWGAGSEQYF. The CDR3 bases are TGTGCCTGGGGCGCAGGATCCGAGCAGTACTTC.

This clone occurred once. The V and J genes are TRBV28 and TRBJ2-2, with 9 positions matching TRBD2. The CDR3 runs to 17 residues. CDR1 and CDR2 from the germline V gene are MDHEN and SYDVKM. Trimming took 5 bases from V and 4 from J; bases not matched to a gene: 11. This chain's CDR3 is CASSPSPGAGGTGELFF. As DNA, the CDR3 is TGTGCCAGCAGTCCCTCCCCCGGAGCGGGAGGCACCGGGGAGCTGTTTTTT. The full variable domain, its missing parts supplied by reference TRBV28 and TRBJ2-2, is DVKVTQSSRYLVKRTGEKVFLECVQDMDHENMFWYRQDPGLGLRLIYFSYDVKMKEKGDIPEGYSVSREKKERFSLILESASTNQTSMYLCASSPSPGAGGTGELFFGEGSRLTVL.

The rearrangement links TRBV7-9 to TRBJ2-1, with TRBD2 matching over 14 bases. Germline CDR1 SEHNR, CDR2 FQNEAQ (reference sequence). This CDR3 is built from 15 residues. V gave up 5 bases and J gave up 8 bases; unmatched junction bases: 5. CDR3 protein: CASSKTSGRGDEQFF. The DNA for the CDR3 is TGTGCCAGCAGCAAGACTAGCGGGAGGGGCGATGAGCAGTTCTTC.

The V gene is TRBV5-1, the J gene TRBJ2-5; TRBD1 matches 10 bases. Looked up from germline, CDR1 is SGHRS and CDR2 is YFSETQ. This CDR3 has 15 residues. V lost 3 bases and J lost 5; bases outside the gene matches: 7. The CDR3 sequence: CASSWGQGKVETQYF. The CDR3 nucleotides read TGCGCCAGCAGCTGGGGACAGGGGAAGGTCGAGACCCAGTACTTC.

This rearrangement joins TRBV5-1 to TRBJ2-5, with D possibly matching TRBD1 (5 bases). Per germline, CDR1 SGHRS and CDR2 YFSETQ. The CDR3 sequence is 14 residues long. The V end lost 0 bases, the J end lost 7 bases, and 13 bases lay between the germline ends. The CDR3 loop reads CASSLDLGVGTQYF. Written as DNA, the CDR3 is TGCGCCAGCAGCTTGGACCTAGGGGTTGGGACCCAGTACTTC.

This rearrangement joins TRBV28 to TRBJ2-1; a weak D match, TRBD2 (5 bases). V dropped 5 bases and J dropped 4 bases, with 15 bases sitting between them. In germline, CDR1 is MDHEN, CDR2 SYDVKM. This CDR3 contains 15 residues. The CDR3 region is CASSPGGPRYNEQFF. DNA for the CDR3: TGTGCCAGCAGTCCCGGAGGCCCCCGATACAATGAGCAGTTCTTC.

This clone was observed a few times. V is TRBV9 and J is TRBJ2-3; no definite D call. Germline V CDR1 and CDR2: SGDLS, YYNGEE. The CDR3 contains 15 residues. Between the trimmed V and J ends, which lost 0 bases and 0 bases, there was a span of 8 bases. CDR3 amino acids: CASSVAAHSTDTQYF. Here the CDR3 DNA reads TGTGCCAGCAGCGTAGCGGCCCATAGCACAGATACGCAGTATTTT.

The rearrangement links TRBV7-8 to TRBJ2-7; 12 bases are a match to TRBD2. The CDR3 loop spans 16 amino acids. Germline trimming cut 5 bases from V and 4 bases from J; bases unmatched to any gene: 9. Germline V gene data show CDR1 as SGHVS and CDR2 as FQNEAQ. CDR3 nucleotides: TGTGCCAGCAGCGCGGGACTAGCGGGCCTGGGGTACGAGCAGTACTTC. Translating it yields CASSAGLAGLGYEQYF.

The chain employs TRBV5-1 and TRBJ1-2; D perhaps matches TRBD1 (5 bases). V lost 0 bases and J 4 bases, leaving 10 bases between the germline ends. The CDR3 is made up of 14 amino acids. The germline CDR1 and CDR2 sequences are SGHRS and YFSETQ. The CDR3 DNA is TGCGCCAGCAGCTTGGAGCCCGGGGGCTATGGCTACACCTTC. It yields the protein CASSLEPGGYGYTF.

V usage is TRBV6-6 and J usage is TRBJ1-6; TRBD1 might be the D (5 bases). The ends were cut back, 6 bases at V and 5 bases at J, with 11 bases in the middle. The germline gives CDR1 MNHNY, CDR2 SVGAGI (reference sequence). CDR3 length equals 14 residues. Here the CDR3 DNA reads TGTGCCAGCAGCCCGGGACGGGATAATTCACCCCTCCACTTT. As protein: CASSPGRDNSPLHF.

This clone was counted only a few times. The rearrangement joins TRBV28 to TRBJ2-3; D unresolved. This CDR3 is 15 amino acids long. Trimming stripped 4 bases from V and 0 bases from J, with 11 bases between. Germline V lookup: CDR1 MDHEN, CDR2 SYDVKM. CDR3 protein: CASSSPASSTDTQYF. In DNA form, the CDR3 reads TGTGCCAGCAGTTCTCCGGCGTCTAGCACAGATACGCAGTATTTT.

The V and J genes are TRBV6-6 and TRBJ2-1; D gene uncertain. V was trimmed by 6 bases and J by 1 base, leaving 10 bases between them. This CDR3 has 14 residues. Germline lookup yields CDR1 MNHNY and CDR2 SVGAGI (reference sequence). The CDR3 bases are TGTGCCAGCAGGTTAGGGAAATCCTACAATGAGCAGTTCTTC. It encodes CASRLGKSYNEQFF.

In DNA form, the CDR3 reads TGTGCCAGCTCACCACGGGAGGGCCCTCGGAGTGAGCAGTTCTTC. Translation gives CASSPREGPRSEQFF. V is TRBV18 and J is TRBJ2-1; 7 bases match TRBD2. The CDR3 length is 15 residues. The J segment lost 9 bases and the V segment lost 1 base, leaving 9 bases of the junction unmatched. Germline V lookup: CDR1 KGHSH, CDR2 LQKENI.